A selection of T cell receptor beta chains follows, all from one sample in a study of blood T cells in healthy people across ages. TCRdb reprocessed the 5' RACE reads with MiXCR, giving one entry per CDR3 protein. This repertoire shows fewer than 950,000 distinct CDR3 sequences, under 40% found once; its top ten account for 13%. Sequenced input: blood. All receptors come from a man aged 18 to 35 in good health. Each CDR3 is given with its conserved first and last residue. A D gene is named only where the DNA matches it firmly. Size tells how often a clone was seen (once, few, many) or the class of an expanded clone, and some rows leave it out.

v_call	d_call	j_call	clone_size	cdr3_nt	cdr3_aa
TRBV5-1	TRBD1	TRBJ1-2	NA	TGCGCCAGCAGCTACAGGGGTTCGGAGTTTGATGGCTACACCTTC	CASSYRGSEFDGYTF
TRBV30	TRBD1	TRBJ1-2	few	TGTGCCCGGAGCTCAGGGGGGGGGCGCGGATCTCTCGGCTACACCTTC	CARSSGGGRGSLGYTF
TRBV5-1	NA	TRBJ1-1	NA	TGCGCCAGCAGCCCGCGGGAGGGGTTGAACACTGAAGCTTTCTTT	CASSPREGLNTEAFF
TRBV4-3	TRBD1	TRBJ1-2	NA	TGCGCCATCAGCCAATCGACAGGGGGGGCCTATGGCTACACCTTC	CAISQSTGGAYGYTF
TRBV5-5	NA	TRBJ2-3	once	TGTGCCAGCAGCTTGCTCTTCGGGGTAGAGGGGACAGATACGCAGTATTTT	CASSLLFGVEGTDTQYF
TRBV20-1	NA	TRBJ2-4	NA	TGCAGTGCCCCAATGCCAGAGTATGGAGAAAACATTCAGTACTTC	CSAPMPEYGENIQYF
TRBV29-1	NA	TRBJ1-4	few	TGCAGCGCGGGGGCCCCTAATGAAAAACTGTTTTTT	CSAGAPNEKLFF
TRBV11-2	NA	TRBJ1-4	few	TGTGCCAGCAGCTCCGACACCACAACTAATGAAAAACTGTTTTTT	CASSSDTTTNEKLFF
TRBV9	NA	TRBJ2-7	NA	TGTGCCAGCAGCGTCGCGTCCGGACACCACTACGAGCAGTACTTC	CASSVASGHHYEQYF
TRBV2	NA	TRBJ2-5	NA	TGTGCCAGCAGTGGGCCCATGCGGGAGACCCAGTACTTC	CASSGPMRETQYF
TRBV12-3/TRBV12-4	TRBD1	TRBJ2-5	NA	TGTGCCAGCAGCCGCGACAGGGATAGTGAGCAGTACTTC	CASSRDRDSEQYF
TRBV20-1	TRBD2	TRBJ2-1	many	TGCAGTGCTAGAGATTTGATGCAGCGGGGGGGGTACAATGAGCAGTTCTTC	CSARDLMQRGGYNEQFF
TRBV7-6	NA	TRBJ2-1	NA	TGTGCCAGCAGCTTAAGCTGGGCTATAGAGACCCAGTTCTTC	CASSLSWAIETQFF
TRBV12-3/TRBV12-4	NA	TRBJ2-3	many	TGTGCCAGCAGTATCGGGACTCCTGATACGCAGTATTTT	CASSIGTPDTQYF
TRBV19	TRBD2	TRBJ2-1	NA	TGTGCCAGCCATAGCGGGGACTCCTACAATGAGCAGTTCTTC	CASHSGDSYNEQFF
TRBV4-1	TRBD2	TRBJ2-7	NA	TGCGCCAGCAGCCAAGTAGCGGGGTCCACCTCCTACGAGCAGTACTTC	CASSQVAGSTSYEQYF
TRBV7-9	NA	TRBJ1-5	NA	TGTGCCAGCAGCTTATCCCCCGCGGAGACCACAAGAAGTCAGCCCCAGCATTTT	CASSLSPAETTRSQPQHF
TRBV20-1	TRBD2	TRBJ2-1	few	TGCAGTGCTAGAGAGCGGGGGGGTTACAATGAGCAGTTCTTC	CSARERGGYNEQFF
TRBV20-1	NA	TRBJ2-1	many	TGCAGTGCTAGAGATCGCCTAGAGGCTGAGCAGTTCTTC	CSARDRLEAEQFF
TRBV5-1	TRBD2	TRBJ2-1	NA	TGCGCCAGCAGCGAGGGACTAGCGCTGGCCGAGCAGTTCTTC	CASSEGLALAEQFF
TRBV30	TRBD2	TRBJ2-3	NA	TGTGCCTGGGTTAGCGGGGGGGCAAGGTTGTTTACAGATACGCAGTATTTT	CAWVSGGARLFTDTQYF
TRBV7-9	TRBD1	TRBJ2-1	few	TGTGCCAGCAGCTTCGCCGGGACAGGGTCCTACAATGAGCAGTTCTTC	CASSFAGTGSYNEQFF
TRBV20-1	NA	TRBJ2-3	many	TGCAGTGTAGTCCGGACTTCCCACACAGATACGCAGTATTTT	CSVVRTSHTDTQYF
TRBV20-1	TRBD1	TRBJ2-2	few	TGCAGTGCTAGCAGCACAGGGGGCTACAAAACCGGGGAGCTGTTTTTT	CSASSTGGYKTGELFF
TRBV20-1	TRBD1	TRBJ2-1	NA	TGCAGTGCCGCTCTCCCGGGACAGGGGGAAGCTGAGCAGTTCTTC	CSAALPGQGEAEQFF
TRBV4-2	NA	TRBJ2-1	many	TGTGCCAGCAGCCAAGAGGCCACCGGGTCCTACAATGAGCAGTTCTTC	CASSQEATGSYNEQFF
TRBV27	TRBD1	TRBJ2-7	NA	TGTGCCAGCAGTTTGTCGGATAAGCCGGGACAGGGACGGGAGACCCTGTACTTC	CASSLSDKPGQGRETLYF
TRBV12-3/TRBV12-4	NA	TRBJ2-7	NA	TGTGCCACCTCAACTGGGGGGACAGCCCTCTACGAGCAGTACTTC	CATSTGGTALYEQYF
TRBV7-2	NA	TRBJ1-4	many	TGTGCCAGCAGCTTAGAAATAGGCAGCCCAAATGAAAAACTGTTTTTT	CASSLEIGSPNEKLFF